What follows are 21 T cell receptor beta chains derived from one specimen sequenced in a study of blood T cell repertoires in COVID-19. The repertoire was sequenced with immunoSEQ multiplex PCR; TCRdb's copy has only in-frame clones and lacks some. The repertoire holds 65,000 to 95,000 clones, with approximately 88% as singletons. Specimen: peripheral blood. These receptors were taken from a man between 70 and 80 years old with acute or convalescent COVID-19.

The DNA of the CDR3 is TGCGCCAGCAGGGACAGGGGTGAGACCCAGTACTTC. Encoded protein: CASRDRGETQYF. The genes are TRBV10-2 and TRBJ2-5, with 9 bases lining up with TRBD1. Germline CDR1 WSHSY, CDR2 SAAADI. Losses at the gene ends were 6 bases for V and 5 bases for J; bases not matched to a gene: 1. The CDR3 runs 12 residues.

This clone was counted a single time. This chain connects TRBV21-1 to TRBJ2-7; the DNA was not compared with TRBD2, the D call given in the table. TRBV21-1 counts as a pseudogene. The CDR3 covers 15 residues. The CDR3 bases are TGTGCCAGCAGCAAAGCGGGAGCTACAGTGGACGAGCAGTACTTC. It is translated as CASSKAGATVDEQYF.

The V call is TRBV21-1, the J call TRBJ2-7; the table calls TRBD1, which could not be checked here. TRBV21-1 is a pseudogene locus. The CDR3 is made up of 14 amino acids. The CDR3 sequence is CASSTATQPYEQYF. CDR3 sequence (DNA): TGTGCCAGCAGCACTGCTACACAGCCCTACGAGCAGTACTTC.

The rearrangement links TRBV11-1 to TRBJ2-7; D may be TRBD1 (5 bases). The CDR3 has 15 amino acids. Germline V gives CDR1 SGHAT, CDR2 FQDESV (reference sequence). Trimming stripped 2 bases from V and 2 bases from J, with 13 bases between. In DNA form, the CDR3 reads TGTGCCAGCAGCTTATCGGGCAGGGCGCCCTACGAGCAGTACTTC. As protein: CASSLSGRAPYEQYF.

V is TRBV5-1 and J is TRBJ2-7; D perhaps matches TRBD2 (5 bases). This CDR3 has 14 residues. Between the trimmed V and J ends, which lost 1 base and 3 bases, there was a span of 11 bases. Germline CDR1 and CDR2: SGHRS and YFSETQ. The CDR3 sequence: CASSLPEGSYEQYF. CDR3 DNA sequence: TGCGCCAGCAGCTTGCCAGAGGGCAGCTACGAGCAGTACTTC.

This chain joins TRBV2 and TRBJ2-1; no reliable D call. Germline V gives CDR1 SNHLY, CDR2 FYNNEI. V was cut by 5 bases and J by 2 bases, with 7 bases left in between. The CDR3 extends over 13 amino acids. In DNA form, the CDR3 reads TGTGCCAGCAGTAGGCTAGCCTACAATGAGCAGTTCTTC. Translating it yields CASSRLAYNEQFF.

The chain has TRBV18 and TRBJ1-2; D not resolved. The CDR3 loop spans 13 amino acids. The V end was cut by 4 bases, the J end by 1 base, with 7 bases between. Germline V gives CDR1 KGHSH, CDR2 LQKENI. The CDR3 sequence is CASSLRDNYGYTF. In DNA form, the CDR3 reads TGTGCCAGCTCACTACGGGATAACTATGGCTACACCTTC.

The gene calls are TRBV6-2 or TRBV6-3 and TRBJ2-4, with 9 bases lining up with TRBD2. Germline trimming cut 0 bases from V and 3 bases from J; bases unmatched to any gene: 6. The CDR3 is made up of 17 amino acids. Germline V gene sequence: CDR1 MNHEY, CDR2 SVGEGT. CDR3 nucleotides: TGTGCCAGCAGTTACTCGATGGTAGCGGGGGACAAAAACATTCAGTACTTC. This codes for CASSYSMVAGDKNIQYF.

The J gene is TRBJ2-1, the V gene TRBV6-5, with D possibly TRBD1 on 6 matching bases. Looked up from germline, CDR1 is MNHEY and CDR2 is SVGAGI. The length of the CDR3 is 14 residues. V was clipped by 6 bases and J by 4 bases, with 13 bases between them. The CDR3 protein is CASSPGTTYNEQFF. CDR3 coding DNA: TGTGCCAGCAGCCCCGGGACAACGTACAATGAGCAGTTCTTC.

The J gene is TRBJ1-5, the V gene TRBV4-1; possibly TRBD1 for D (6 bases). The V and J ends lost 1 base and 5 bases respectively, with 15 bases between them. The germline CDR1 and CDR2 sequences are MGHRA and YSYEKL. This CDR3 spans 16 amino acids. Here the CDR3 DNA reads TGCGCCAGCAGCCAAGGACGACAGGCGGGCCATCAGCCCCAGCATTTT. Amino acids: CASSQGRQAGHQPQHF.

This clone was counted a single time. CDR3 sequence reads: CASSLGSKNIQYF. In DNA, the CDR3 is TGTGCCAGCAGCCTCGGTTCAAAAAACATTCAGTACTTC. J is TRBJ2-4 and V is TRBV11-3, with D unresolved. CDR3 length: 13 amino acids. The V end was cut by 5 bases, the J end by 4 bases, with 9 bases between. CDR1 and CDR2 (germline): SGHNT, YENEEA.

The rearrangement uses TRBV3-1 (or the pseudogene TRBV3-2) and TRBJ2-7; 8 nucleotides match TRBD2. Looked up from germline, CDR1 is LGHDT and CDR2 is YNNKEL (reference sequence). With V trimmed by 3 bases and J by 4 bases, 14 bases remained unmatched. The CDR3 consists of 17 residues. The CDR3 DNA reads as TGTGCCAGCAGCCACCGAGGGGTAGGAGCGGGAGAATACGAGCAGTACTTC. Protein: CASSHRGVGAGEYEQYF.

CDR3 bases: TGTGCCAGCAGTTTAGGGGAGTGGGAGACCCAGTACTTC. Encoded protein: CASSLGEWETQYF. The chain joins TRBV12-3 or TRBV12-4 to TRBJ2-5; D is perhaps TRBD2 (5 bases). The CDR3 totals 13 residues. Trimming removed 1 base at V and 5 bases at J, with 8 bases between.

The rearrangement uses TRBV24-1 and TRBJ2-5; D is possibly TRBD2 (6 bases). Trimming pared 5 bases from V and 5 bases from J, leaving 17 bases between. Per germline, CDR1 KGHDR and CDR2 SFDVKD. CDR3 length: 15 residues. CDR3 loop: CATSAGTASLETQYF. Here the CDR3 DNA reads TGTGCCACCAGTGCAGGGACTGCGAGTTTGGAGACCCAGTACTTC.

The rearrangement uses TRBV5-1 and TRBJ1-6; possibly TRBD1 for D (6 bases). CDR3 length equals 16 residues. CDR1 is SGHRS, CDR2 YFSETQ, per germline. The V gene lost 0 bases and the J gene lost 3 bases, with 10 bases spanning the gap. CDR3 sequence: CASSLGQGFYNSPLHF. CDR3 coding DNA: TGCGCCAGCAGCTTGGGCCAGGGGTTCTATAATTCACCCCTCCACTTT.

The V gene is TRBV11-3, the J gene TRBJ2-7; TRBD1 is a possible D gene (6 bases). The V end was cut by 4 bases, the J end by 6 bases, with 10 bases between. The CDR3 loop spans 12 amino acids. Germline V lookup: CDR1 SGHNT, CDR2 YENEEA. The DNA for the CDR3 is TGTGCCAGCAGCTGGGAAGGGGGCGAGCAGTACTTC. Translating gives CASSWEGGEQYF.

This clone appeared once. CDR3 in DNA: TGTGCCAGCAGTGGTGGGGGCCGTGTCACCGGGGAGCTGTTTTTT. Its translation: CASSGGGRVTGELFF. The rearrangement joins TRBV2 to TRBJ2-2; the D gene is possibly TRBD1 (6 bases). This CDR3 region has 15 residues. V was trimmed by 4 bases and J by 4 bases, leaving 13 bases between them. The germline CDR1 and CDR2 sequences are SNHLY and FYNNEI.

This clone was seen a handful of times. The J gene is TRBJ1-4, the V gene TRBV3-1 (or the pseudogene TRBV3-2); the D is unclear. V lost 4 bases and J lost 7, with 7 bases in between. Germline V CDR1 and CDR2: LGHDT, YNNKEL (reference sequence). The CDR3 totals 12 residues. CDR3 nucleotides: TGTGCCAGCAGCCGGGCCTTTGAAAAACTGTTTTTT. As protein: CASSRAFEKLFF.

The chain combines TRBV16 with TRBJ2-7, with 10 positions matching TRBD2. The CDR3 extends over 15 amino acids. V gave up 1 base and J gave up 4 bases; unmatched junction bases: 4. Per the germline V gene, CDR1 is KGHSY and CDR2 is FQNENV. The CDR3 reads CASSQFLLAGYEQYF. The DNA for the CDR3 is TGTGCCAGCAGCCAATTTTTACTAGCGGGATACGAGCAGTACTTC.

The chain employs TRBV24-1 and TRBJ2-4; 9 bases agree with TRBD1. CDR3 length: 17 residues. Germline trimming cut 5 bases from V and 6 bases from J; bases unmatched to any gene: 13. The germline gives CDR1 KGHDR, CDR2 SFDVKD. The CDR3 nucleotides read TGTGCCACCAGTGGGGCTACGACAGGGGGGGGCGGAAACATTCAGTACTTC. It yields the protein CATSGATTGGGGNIQYF.

The J gene is TRBJ1-4, the V gene TRBV4-1; D remains unclear. V gave up 0 bases and J gave up 8 bases, with 10 bases separating them. CDR3 length: 14 amino acids. Looked up from germline, CDR1 is MGHRA and CDR2 is YSYEKL. CDR3 in DNA: TGCGCCAGCAGCCAAGATCCACTAACCGAAAAACTGTTTTTT. Amino acid sequence: CASSQDPLTEKLFF.